Below are 13 T cell receptor beta chains sequenced from a single sample in a study of cytomegalovirus exposure and HLA in healthy donors. The PCR had 60 Vbeta and 13 Jbeta primers. The data were produced by immunoSEQ multiplex PCR, yet TCRdb's version contains in-frame clones alone and is incomplete. The repertoire includes around 140,000 clones, approximately 70% of them detected once, and approximately 2% sits in the top ten. Material for sequencing was PBMCs. Receptors originate from a woman aged 60-70 years in good health and CMV-seropositive.

V is TRBV25-1 and J is TRBJ1-2; no clear D gene. This CDR3 has 14 residues. Germline V gene sequence: CDR1 MGHDK, CDR2 SYGVNS. Trimming left V 6 bases short and J 0 bases short, with 11 bases between. In DNA form, the CDR3 reads TGTGCCAGCAGCCCAGTCGGGGCTAACTATGGCTACACCTTC. Encoded protein: CASSPVGANYGYTF.

V usage is TRBV7-2 and J usage is TRBJ2-1; 8 bases map to TRBD2. V shed 1 base and J 4 bases; nucleotides not matched to a gene: 3. Germline CDR1 and CDR2: SGHTA and FQGNSA. This CDR3 contains 15 residues. The CDR3 DNA is TGTGCCAGCAGCTTAGGACGGGAGGGTTACAATGAGCAGTTCTTC. This translates into CASSLGREGYNEQFF.

This clone has only one observation. The chain employs TRBV28 and TRBJ1-5; possibly TRBD1 for D (5 bases). V was pared by 5 bases and J by 5 bases, with 10 bases between. Germline V gene data show CDR1 as MDHEN and CDR2 as SYDVKM. CDR3 length equals 13 residues. CDR3 in amino acids: CASSDGTYQPQHF. CDR3 bases: TGTGCCAGCAGTGACGGGACTTATCAGCCCCAGCATTTT.

This clone has just a few counts. The rearrangement joins TRBV11-2 to TRBJ2-5; the match to TRBD2 covers 14 bases. The V gene end was trimmed by 4 bases and the J gene end by 1 base; junction bases not matched to a gene: 2. The CDR3 spans 16 residues. Germline CDR1 and CDR2: SGHAT and FQNNGV. CDR3 coding DNA: TGTGCCAGCAGCTCCGGGACTAGCGGGAGCCAAGAGACCCAGTACTTC. Translation gives CASSSGTSGSQETQYF.

As concerns this clone: One end of the junction fails to match germline, which may point to a read error. The chain employs TRBV19 and TRBJ1-1, with 7 bases that match TRBD1. This CDR3 is 15 amino acids long. The germline CDR1 and CDR2 sequences are LNHDA and SQIVND (reference sequence). CDR3 DNA sequence: TGTGCCGGTAGACGGTCGGGACAGATGAACACTGAAGCTTTCTTT. It yields the protein CAGRRSGQMNTEAFF.

The gene calls are TRBV18 and TRBJ1-2; D is ambiguous. The V gene lost 2 bases and the J gene lost 3 bases, with 7 bases spanning the gap. Germline V CDR1 and CDR2: KGHSH, LQKENI. The CDR3 runs to 13 residues. The CDR3 sequence: CASSPMLYYGYTF. The CDR3 coding sequence is TGTGCCAGCTCACCAATGTTATACTATGGCTACACCTTC.

Points on this clone: The same CDR3 is also encoded by other DNA sequences in this sample. The CDR3 region has the DNA TGCAGCGTGGGACAGACTAACACTGAAGCTTTCTTT. This translates into CSVGQTNTEAFF. J is TRBJ1-1 and V is TRBV29-1; 7 bases match TRBD1. The CDR3 totals 12 residues. In germline, CDR1 is SQVTM, CDR2 ANQGSEA. J was trimmed by 2 bases and V by 6 bases; bases with no gene match: 3.

This clone was counted between two and nine times. V is TRBV11-1 and J is TRBJ2-5; the D is unclear. V was cut by 5 bases and J by 1 base, with 2 bases left in between. The CDR3 is 11 residues long. The germline gives CDR1 SGHAT, CDR2 FQDESV (reference sequence). CDR3 region: CASSRQETQYF. The CDR3 DNA reads as TGTGCCAGCAGCCGCCAAGAGACCCAGTACTTC.

This clone has just a few counts. The DNA for the CDR3 is TGTGCCAGCAGCGTAGGCCTAGCGGGAGTAGAATCCTACGAGCAGTACTTC. It specifies CASSVGLAGVESYEQYF. This chain links TRBV9 with TRBJ2-7, with 10 bases fitting TRBD2. There are 17 residues in the CDR3. V trimming: 0 bases; J trimming: 1 base; junction bases outside the gene matches: 7. Germline CDR1 is SGDLS and CDR2 is YYNGEE.

This clone showed up just once. J is TRBJ2-7 and V is TRBV28; TRBD1 might be the D (5 bases). Germline CDR1 reads MDHEN; CDR2 reads SYDVKM. The CDR3 sequence is 13 residues long. V lost 5 bases and J lost 4, with 12 bases in between. CDR3 amino acids: CASSTQVSYEQYF. The CDR3 coding sequence is TGTGCCAGCAGTACACAGGTTTCGTACGAGCAGTACTTC.

The sample holds a few counts of this clone. V and J are TRBV23-1 and TRBJ2-6; 8 nucleotides line up with TRBD1. TRBV23-1 is known as an ORF, though its function is uncertain. The CDR3 consists of 16 residues. Trimming cost V 8 bases and J 1 base; bases outside gene matches: 7. The CDR3 loop reads CASRGQGESGANVLTF. The CDR3 coding sequence is TGCGCCAGCCGTGGACAGGGAGAATCTGGGGCCAACGTCCTGACTTTC.

Written as DNA, the CDR3 is TGTGCCAGCGGGAGGTCCAGTCAAGAGACCCAGTACTTC. It is translated as CASGRSSQETQYF. The chain couples TRBV6-1 to TRBJ2-5, with a weak D call TRBD2 (6 bases). Trimming stripped 8 bases from V and 2 bases from J, with 12 bases between. The CDR3 contains 13 residues. Germline CDR1 MNHNS, CDR2 SASEGT.

This chain connects TRBV5-6 to TRBJ2-3, with 8 bases matching TRBD2. From germline, CDR1 is SGHDT and CDR2 YYEEEE. V trimming: 0 bases; J trimming: 4 bases; junction bases outside the gene matches: 10. The CDR3 contains 17 residues. The CDR3 spells CASSLGGTSTGADTQYF. The CDR3 nucleotides read TGTGCCAGCAGCTTGGGGGGGACTAGTACGGGAGCAGATACGCAGTATTTT. The full variable domain, rest sourced from reference TRBV5-6 and TRBJ2-3, is DAGVTQSPTHLIKTRGQQVTLRCSPKSGHDTVSWYQQALGQGPQFIFQYYEEEERQRGNFPDRFSGHQFPNYSSELNVNALLLGDSALYLCASSLGGTSTGADTQYFGPGTRLTVL.